This passage covers 11 T cell receptor beta chains from one sample sequenced in a study of blood T cell repertoires in COVID-19. Profiling relied on immunoSEQ multiplex PCR, and the TCRdb table lists in-frame clones only, not all of them. The repertoire holds more than 80,000 clones, about 80% seen once, with 16% in the top ten. The sample taken for sequencing was peripheral blood. These receptors were taken from a human donor in a cohort sampled during active COVID-19.

The chain is built from TRBV19 and TRBJ2-4; possible D gene TRBD1, 6 bases. Trimming left V 1 base short and J 0 bases short, with 13 bases between. The CDR3 is made up of 17 amino acids. Germline V lookup: CDR1 LNHDA, CDR2 SQIVND (reference sequence). The CDR3 coding sequence is TGTGCCAGTAGTATAGGACAGGCGACGATAGCCAAAAACATTCAGTACTTC. Translated, it gives CASSIGQATIAKNIQYF.

This sequence joins TRBV5-6 and TRBJ1-2, with 8 bases identical to TRBD1. There are 17 residues in the CDR3. J was trimmed by 6 bases and V by 2 bases; bases with no gene match: 15. The V gene's germline CDR1 is SGHDT and CDR2 YYEEEE. The CDR3 is CASSFRSRGRQSNGYTF. The CDR3 DNA reads TGTGCCAGCAGCTTTAGATCCAGGGGGCGTCAAAGTAATGGCTACACCTTC. The entire variable domain, with the rest obtained from reference TRBV5-6 and TRBJ1-2, is as follows: DAGVTQSPTHLIKTRGQQVTLRCSPKSGHDTVSWYQQALGQGPQFIFQYYEEEERQRGNFPDRFSGHQFPNYSSELNVNALLLGDSALYLCASSFRSRGRQSNGYTFGSGTRLTVV.

The chain carries TRBV5-1 and TRBJ2-1; 8 bases map to TRBD2. CDR1 is SGHRS, CDR2 YFSETQ, per germline. The CDR3 contains 15 residues. V lost 4 bases to trimming and J lost 6 bases; unmatched junction nucleotides: 9. CDR3 bases: TGCGCCAGCAGCGACGGGACTAGTATTGCCAATGAGCAGTTCTTC. Translated: CASSDGTSIANEQFF. Complete variable domain (other parts from reference TRBV5-1 and TRBJ2-1): KAGVTQTPRYLIKTRGQQVTLSCSPISGHRSVSWYQQTPGQGLQFLFEYFSETQRNKGNFPGRFSGRQFSNSRSEMNVSTLELGDSALYLCASSDGTSIANEQFFGPGTRLTVL.

The chain uses TRBV2 and TRBJ2-1; no firm D call. Trimming stripped 4 bases from V and 9 bases from J, with 13 bases between. The V gene's germline CDR1 is SNHLY and CDR2 FYNNEI. CDR3 size: 13 residues. CDR3 coding DNA: TGTGCCAGCAGTGGTATAAAAATTTTTGAGCAGTTCTTC. Translating gives CASSGIKIFEQFF.

This rearrangement joins TRBV3-1 (or the pseudogene TRBV3-2) to TRBJ1-2; D remains ambiguous. This CDR3 contains 13 residues. Deletions cut 2 bases from V and 3 bases from J, with 7 bases between. The germline V gene encodes CDR1 LGHDT and CDR2 YNNKEL (reference sequence). The CDR3: CASSQKRHYGYTF. Written as DNA, the CDR3 is TGTGCCAGCAGCCAAAAGAGGCACTATGGCTACACCTTC.

This clone was found a few times. The V and J genes are TRBV6-5 and TRBJ1-1; D remains unclear. The CDR3 extends over 14 amino acids. Per germline, CDR1 MNHEY and CDR2 SVGAGI. Trimming pared 5 bases from V and 0 bases from J, leaving 10 bases between. The CDR3 is CASSTIAMNTEAFF. The CDR3 DNA follows: TGTGCCAGCAGTACAATAGCCATGAACACTGAAGCTTTCTTT.

The V and J genes are TRBV18 and TRBJ2-1; 7 nucleotides line up with TRBD2. There are 15 residues in the CDR3. Looked up from germline, CDR1 is KGHSH and CDR2 is LQKENI. V lost 0 bases, J lost 4 bases, and 3 bases stayed unmatched. The CDR3 protein is CASSPPRGGYNEQFF. CDR3 bases: TGTGCCAGCTCACCACCACGCGGGGGATACAATGAGCAGTTCTTC.

V gene TRBV28 combines with J gene TRBJ2-6; D might be TRBD1 (6 bases). Deletions cut 6 bases from V and 4 bases from J, with 13 bases between. The germline V gene has CDR1 MDHEN and CDR2 SYDVKM. This CDR3 region has 15 residues. The CDR3 is CASRPTGPGANVLTF. DNA for the CDR3: TGTGCCAGCAGACCGACAGGCCCCGGGGCCAACGTCCTGACTTTC.

The chain combines TRBV24-1 with TRBJ2-5, with 7 positions matching TRBD1. The germline gives CDR1 KGHDR, CDR2 SFDVKD. V shed 9 bases, J shed 3 bases, and the junction held 6 bases outside the gene matches. This CDR3 is built from 13 residues. CDR3: CATSRQGEETQYF. CDR3 DNA: TGTGCCACCTCGAGACAGGGTGAAGAGACCCAGTACTTC.

The chain joins TRBV2 to TRBJ2-3; a weak D match, TRBD1 (5 bases). The CDR3 has 15 amino acids. Deletions cut 4 bases from V and 2 bases from J, with 13 bases between. Germline-derived CDR1 and CDR2 are SNHLY and FYNNEI. CDR3 sequence reads: CASSVALGPTDTQYF. DNA of the CDR3: TGTGCCAGCAGTGTAGCCCTGGGGCCCACAGATACGCAGTATTTT. Full variable domain (rest looked up from reference TRBV2 and TRBJ2-3): EPEVTQTPSHQVTQMGQEVILRCVPISNHLYFYWYRQILGQKVEFLVSFYNNEISEKSEIFDDQFSVERPDGSNFTLKIRSTKLEDSAMYFCASSVALGPTDTQYFGPGTRLTVL.

The chain is built from TRBV7-3 and TRBJ1-4; 8 bases map to TRBD1. Germline values: CDR1 SGHTA, CDR2 FQGTGA. V was pared by 8 bases and J by 7 bases, with 9 bases of the junction left unmatched. The CDR3 length is 14 residues. For the CDR3, the DNA is TGTGCCAGCTCTCCCGGGACAGGAGGTGAAAAACTGTTTTTT. It encodes CASSPGTGGEKLFF.